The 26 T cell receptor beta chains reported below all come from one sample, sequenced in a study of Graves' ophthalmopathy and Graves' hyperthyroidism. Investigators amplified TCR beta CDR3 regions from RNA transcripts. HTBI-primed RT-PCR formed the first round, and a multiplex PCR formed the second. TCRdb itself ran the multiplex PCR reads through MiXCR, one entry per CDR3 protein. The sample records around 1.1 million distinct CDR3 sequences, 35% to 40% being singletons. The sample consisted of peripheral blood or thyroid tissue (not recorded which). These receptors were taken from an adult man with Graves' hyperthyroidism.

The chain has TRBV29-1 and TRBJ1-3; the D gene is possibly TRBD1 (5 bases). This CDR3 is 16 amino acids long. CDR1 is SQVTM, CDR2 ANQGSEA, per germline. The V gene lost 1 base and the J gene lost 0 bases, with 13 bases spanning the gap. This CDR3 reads CSVEVRGTSSGNTIYF. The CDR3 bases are TGCAGCGTTGAAGTGAGGGGAACGAGCTCTGGAAACACCATATATTTT.

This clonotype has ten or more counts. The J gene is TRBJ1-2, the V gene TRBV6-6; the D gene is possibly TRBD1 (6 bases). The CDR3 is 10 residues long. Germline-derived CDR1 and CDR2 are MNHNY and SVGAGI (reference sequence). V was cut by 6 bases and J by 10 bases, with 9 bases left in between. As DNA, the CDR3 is TGTGCCAGCAGCACAGGGACCTACACCTTC. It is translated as CASSTGTYTF.

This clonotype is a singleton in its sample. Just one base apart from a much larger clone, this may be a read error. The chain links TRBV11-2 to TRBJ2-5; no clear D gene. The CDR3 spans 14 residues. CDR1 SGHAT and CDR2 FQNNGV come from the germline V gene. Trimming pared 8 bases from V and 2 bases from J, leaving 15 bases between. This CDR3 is CASGRIQSQETQYF. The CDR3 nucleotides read TGTGCCAGCGGCCGGATACAGTCACAAGAGACCCAGTACTTC.

CDR3 sequence: CSFGWTGAGYTF. The CDR3 DNA reads as TGCAGCTTTGGATGGACAGGGGCTGGCTACACCTTC. The gene calls are TRBV29-1 and TRBJ1-2; TRBD1 aligns across 9 bases. V lost 8 bases and J lost 7; bases outside the gene matches: 8. This CDR3 spans 12 amino acids. Germline V gene lookup returns CDR1 SQVTM and CDR2 ANQGSEA.

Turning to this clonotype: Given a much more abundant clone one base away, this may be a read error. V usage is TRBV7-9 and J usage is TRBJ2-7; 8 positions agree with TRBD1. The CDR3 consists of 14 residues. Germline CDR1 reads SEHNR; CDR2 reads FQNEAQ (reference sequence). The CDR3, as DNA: TGTGCCAGCAGCTCCTCGCAGGGGGCTTACGGGCAGTACTTC. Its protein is CASSSSQGAYGQYF. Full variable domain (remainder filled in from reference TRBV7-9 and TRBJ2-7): DTGVSQNPRHKITKRGQNVTFRCDPISEHNRLYWYRQTLGQGPEFLTYFQNEAQLEKSRLLSDRFSAERPKGSFSTLEIQRTEQGDSAMYLCASSSSQGAYGQYFGPGTRLTVT.

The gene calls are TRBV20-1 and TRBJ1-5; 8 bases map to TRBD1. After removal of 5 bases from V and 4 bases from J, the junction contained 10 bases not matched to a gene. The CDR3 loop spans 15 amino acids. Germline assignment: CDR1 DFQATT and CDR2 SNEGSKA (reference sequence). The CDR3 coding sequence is TGCAGTGCTCCCGGACAGGGTCGATCGAATCAGCCCCAGCATTTT. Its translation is CSAPGQGRSNQPQHF.

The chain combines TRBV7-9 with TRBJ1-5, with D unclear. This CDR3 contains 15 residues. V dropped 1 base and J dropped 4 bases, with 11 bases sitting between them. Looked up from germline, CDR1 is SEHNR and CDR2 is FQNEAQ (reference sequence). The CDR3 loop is CASSLGAPGNQPQHF. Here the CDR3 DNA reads TGTGCCAGCAGCTTAGGGGCTCCTGGGAATCAGCCCCAGCATTTT. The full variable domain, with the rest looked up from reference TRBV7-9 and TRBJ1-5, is DTGVSQNPRHKITKRGQNVTFRCDPISEHNRLYWYRQTLGQGPEFLTYFQNEAQLEKSRLLSDRFSAERPKGSFSTLEIQRTEQGDSAMYLCASSLGAPGNQPQHFGDGTRLSIL.

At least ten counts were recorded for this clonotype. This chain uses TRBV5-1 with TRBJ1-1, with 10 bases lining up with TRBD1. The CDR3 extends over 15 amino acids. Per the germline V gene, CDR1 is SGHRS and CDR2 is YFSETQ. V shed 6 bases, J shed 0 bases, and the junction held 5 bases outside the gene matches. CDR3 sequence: CASNRQGAVNTEAFF. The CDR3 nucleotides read TGCGCCAGCAACCGACAGGGGGCTGTGAACACTGAAGCTTTCTTT.

DNA for the CDR3: TGTGCCAGCATGTTGAGGGGGCTGTTGGGCAATCAGCCCCAGCATTTT. Translated, it gives CASMLRGLLGNQPQHF. The chain joins TRBV10-3 to TRBJ1-5, with 7 bases fitting TRBD1. The CDR3 totals 16 residues. CDR1 is ENHRY and CDR2 is SYGVKD in the germline V gene. V lost 10 bases and J lost 2; bases outside the gene matches: 14.

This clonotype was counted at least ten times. CDR3 DNA sequence: TGTGCCAGCACTAGGACGAGGGACTCTGGAAACACCATATATTTT. This codes for CASTRTRDSGNTIYF. This rearrangement joins TRBV2 to TRBJ1-3; D is undetermined. The germline V gene encodes CDR1 SNHLY and CDR2 FYNNEI. Between the trimmed V and J ends, which lost 7 bases and 0 bases, there was a span of 13 bases. The CDR3 covers 15 residues.

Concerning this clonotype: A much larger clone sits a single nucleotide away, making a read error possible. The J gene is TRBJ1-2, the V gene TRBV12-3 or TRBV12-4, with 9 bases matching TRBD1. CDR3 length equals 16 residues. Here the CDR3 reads CATVLARTGELYGHTF. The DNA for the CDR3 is TGTGCCACCGTACTTGCTCGGACAGGGGAGTTGTATGGCCACACCTTC.

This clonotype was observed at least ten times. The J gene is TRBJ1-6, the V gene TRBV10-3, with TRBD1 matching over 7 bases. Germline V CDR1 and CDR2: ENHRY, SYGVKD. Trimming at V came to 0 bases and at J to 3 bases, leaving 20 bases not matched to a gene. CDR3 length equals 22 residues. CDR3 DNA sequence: TGTGCCATCAGTGAGTCAGTCCCCCCGCACCGGGACAGAAGAAACTATAATTCACCCCTCCACTTT. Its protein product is CAISESVPPHRDRRNYNSPLHF.

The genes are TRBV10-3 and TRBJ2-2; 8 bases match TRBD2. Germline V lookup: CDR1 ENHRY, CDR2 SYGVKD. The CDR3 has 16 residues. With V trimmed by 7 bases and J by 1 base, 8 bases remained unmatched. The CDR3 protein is CAINSGLAGNTGELFF. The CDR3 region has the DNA TGTGCCATCAACTCCGGGCTAGCGGGGAACACCGGGGAGCTGTTTTTT.

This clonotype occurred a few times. CDR3 residues: CASSLAGKLQETQYF. Here the CDR3 DNA reads TGTGCCAGCAGCTTAGCGGGAAAATTACAAGAGACCCAGTACTTC. This rearrangement joins TRBV7-9 to TRBJ2-5, with D unclear. The CDR3 totals 15 residues. V lost 0 bases and J 2 bases, leaving 10 bases between the germline ends. Germline lookup yields CDR1 SEHNR and CDR2 FQNEAQ (reference sequence).

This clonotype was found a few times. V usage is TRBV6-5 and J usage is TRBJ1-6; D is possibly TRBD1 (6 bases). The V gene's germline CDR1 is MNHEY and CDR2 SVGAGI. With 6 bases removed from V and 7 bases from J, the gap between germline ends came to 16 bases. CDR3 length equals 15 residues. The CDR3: CASRTGHQRNSPLHF. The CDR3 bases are TGTGCCAGCAGGACAGGCCACCAACGGAATTCACCCCTCCACTTT.

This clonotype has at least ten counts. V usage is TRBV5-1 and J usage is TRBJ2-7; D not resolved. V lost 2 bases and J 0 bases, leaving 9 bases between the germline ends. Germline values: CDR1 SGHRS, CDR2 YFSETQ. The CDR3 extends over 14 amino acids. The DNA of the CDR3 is TGCGCCAGCAGCTTAACGATAAACTCCTACGAGCAGTACTTC. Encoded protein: CASSLTINSYEQYF.

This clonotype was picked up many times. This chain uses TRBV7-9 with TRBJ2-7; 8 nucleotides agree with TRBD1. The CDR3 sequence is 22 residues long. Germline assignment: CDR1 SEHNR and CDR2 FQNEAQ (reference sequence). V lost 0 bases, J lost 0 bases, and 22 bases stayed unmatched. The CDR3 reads CASSLAGQAYGLTKDSSYEQYF. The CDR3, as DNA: TGTGCCAGCAGCTTAGCGGGACAGGCCTACGGACTGACGAAGGATTCCTCCTACGAGCAGTACTTC.

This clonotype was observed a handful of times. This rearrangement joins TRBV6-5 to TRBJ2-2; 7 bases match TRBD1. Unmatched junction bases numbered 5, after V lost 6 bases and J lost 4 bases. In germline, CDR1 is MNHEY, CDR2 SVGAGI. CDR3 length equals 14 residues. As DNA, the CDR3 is TGTGCCAGCAGAGCACAGGGGTTCACCGGGGAGCTGTTTTTT. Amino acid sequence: CASRAQGFTGELFF.

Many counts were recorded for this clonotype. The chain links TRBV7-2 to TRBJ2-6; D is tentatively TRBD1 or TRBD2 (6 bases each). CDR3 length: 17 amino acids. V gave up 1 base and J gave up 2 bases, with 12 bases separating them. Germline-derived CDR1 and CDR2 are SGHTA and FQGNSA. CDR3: CASSLVRGGTGANVLTF. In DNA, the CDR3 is TGTGCCAGCAGCTTAGTCAGGGGAGGAACTGGGGCCAACGTCCTGACTTTC. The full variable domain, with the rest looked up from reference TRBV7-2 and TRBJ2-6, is GAGVSQSPSNKVTEKGKDVELRCDPISGHTALYWYRQSLGQGLEFLIYFQGNSAPDKSGLPSDRFSAERTGGSVSTLTIQRTQQEDSAVYLCASSLVRGGTGANVLTFGAGSRLTVL.

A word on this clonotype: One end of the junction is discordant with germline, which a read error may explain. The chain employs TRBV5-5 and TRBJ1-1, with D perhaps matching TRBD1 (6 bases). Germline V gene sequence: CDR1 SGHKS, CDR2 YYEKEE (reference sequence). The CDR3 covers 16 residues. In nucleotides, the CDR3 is TGCGCCAGCAGCTCCACTGGACTAGCGGGGGCGACTGAAGCTTTCTTT. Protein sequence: CASSSTGLAGATEAFF.

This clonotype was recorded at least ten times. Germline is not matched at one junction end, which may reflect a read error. CDR3 sequence: CASSALRQGRNF. The CDR3 nucleotides read TGTGCCAGCAGCGCCTTGAGACAGGGCCGGAACTTC. J is TRBJ2-7 and V is TRBV2; TRBD1 matches 7 bases. Germline assignment: CDR1 SNHLY and CDR2 FYNNEI. The CDR3 has 12 amino acids.

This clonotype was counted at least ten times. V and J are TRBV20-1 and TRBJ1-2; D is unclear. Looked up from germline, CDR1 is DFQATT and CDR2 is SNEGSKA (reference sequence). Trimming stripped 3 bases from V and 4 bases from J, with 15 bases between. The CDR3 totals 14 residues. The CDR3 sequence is CSASPGGEGYGYTF. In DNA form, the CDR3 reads TGCAGTGCTAGCCCCGGCGGGGAGGGCTATGGCTACACCTTC.

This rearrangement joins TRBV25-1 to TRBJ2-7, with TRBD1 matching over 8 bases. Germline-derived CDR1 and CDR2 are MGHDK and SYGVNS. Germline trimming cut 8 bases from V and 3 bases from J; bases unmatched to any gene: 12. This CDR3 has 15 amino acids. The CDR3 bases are TGTGCCAGCTTAGTAGAGGCCGGACAGGGCTACGAGCAGTACTTC. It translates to CASLVEAGQGYEQYF.

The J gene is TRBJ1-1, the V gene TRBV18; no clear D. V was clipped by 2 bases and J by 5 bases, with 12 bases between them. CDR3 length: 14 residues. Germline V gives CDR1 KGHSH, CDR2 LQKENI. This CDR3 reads CASSPVARGTEAFF. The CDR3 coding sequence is TGTGCCAGCTCACCAGTCGCACGGGGTACTGAAGCTTTCTTT.

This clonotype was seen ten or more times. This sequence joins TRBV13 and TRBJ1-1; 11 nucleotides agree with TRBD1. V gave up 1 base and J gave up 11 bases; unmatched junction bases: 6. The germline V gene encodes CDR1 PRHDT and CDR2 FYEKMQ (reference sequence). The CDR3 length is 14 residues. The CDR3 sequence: CASSLEGQGVDAFF. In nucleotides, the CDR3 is TGTGCCAGCAGCTTAGAGGGACAGGGGGTGGACGCTTTCTTT.

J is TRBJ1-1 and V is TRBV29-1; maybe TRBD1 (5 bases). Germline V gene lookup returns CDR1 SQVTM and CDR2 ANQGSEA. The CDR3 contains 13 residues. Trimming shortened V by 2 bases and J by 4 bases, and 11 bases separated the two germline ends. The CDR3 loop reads CSVESGRATEAFF. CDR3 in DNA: TGCAGCGTTGAATCCGGCAGGGCCACTGAAGCTTTCTTT.